These T cell receptor beta chains were read from a single sample in a study of early T cells in non-severe SARS-CoV-2 infection. TCRdb itself ran the 5' RACE reads through MiXCR, one entry per CDR3 protein. The table shows 50,000 or so distinct CDR3 sequences, with more than 9.5% occurring only once. Specimen: whole blood. These receptors were taken from an adult who was a healthcare worker with PCR-confirmed SARS-CoV-2 infection or an uninfected control (not recorded which). CDR3s leave out the opening cysteine and the closing phenylalanine or tryptophan. A D gene is named only where the DNA matches it firmly. The size entry is marked missing in some rows and otherwise reads once, few, many or a size class.

abundance	d_gene	v_gene	j_gene	CDR3aa
many	-	TRBV12-3/TRBV12-4	TRBJ1-5	ASTNPRTVSNQPQH
few	TRBD1	TRBV4-3	TRBJ1-1	ASSQGTGKYTEAF
-	TRBD1	TRBV7-9	TRBJ2-5	ASSRDRDTIVSQY
many	-	TRBV12-3/TRBV12-4	TRBJ1-5	ASSVGHAPNQPQH
many	TRBD1	TRBV18	TRBJ2-5	ASSPRTGVVETQY
-	TRBD1	TRBV6-1	TRBJ1-4	ASSEAPGQGDEKLF
many	-	TRBV5-1	TRBJ1-3	ASSEYSGNTIY
few	-	TRBV10-3	TRBJ1-4	AISPTEGEKLF
-	-	TRBV14	TRBJ1-2	ASSQAKGLGYT
few	-	TRBV12-3/TRBV12-4	TRBJ1-2	ASSLAGPRGYT
many	-	TRBV19	TRBJ2-1	ASSIFRTPRRDEQF
few	-	TRBV11-3	TRBJ2-2	ASSLYATGELF
many	-	TRBV9	TRBJ2-7	ASSFIYEQY
few	-	TRBV29-1	TRBJ2-1	SVTDLIGDPSSYNEQF
few	-	TRBV6-5	TRBJ2-7	ASSQDGSYEQY
few	TRBD1	TRBV7-9	TRBJ2-5	ASSTGTAKETQY
many	-	TRBV29-1	TRBJ2-1	SASEGFRYNEQF
-	-	TRBV29-1	TRBJ2-7	SVAAGPSYEQY
few	-	TRBV29-1	TRBJ2-7	SVPGLLDYEQY
-	-	TRBV29-1	TRBJ1-1	SVAGARTNTEAF
once	-	TRBV9	TRBJ2-1	ASSVATGLYNEQF
many	-	TRBV23-1	TRBJ1-2	ASSQSGIVRAPNYGYT
many	TRBD1	TRBV7-2	TRBJ1-1	ASSLDRAHTEAF
-	-	TRBV29-1	TRBJ1-2	SASQGPNYGYT
-	TRBD1	TRBV20-1	TRBJ1-2	SARGTGGLDYGYT
-	-	TRBV6-2/TRBV6-3	TRBJ1-5	ASRANHQPQH
-	TRBD1	TRBV11-2	TRBJ1-6	ASSLDPGQGRSPLH
-	-	TRBV7-2	TRBJ1-5	ASSLTLWRENQPQH
many	-	TRBV12-3/TRBV12-4	TRBJ2-7	ASRAPQGPNEQY
many	TRBD1	TRBV6-5	TRBJ1-2	ASSQGGANYGYT
few	TRBD1	TRBV6-6	TRBJ1-1	ASSLRRQGYNTEAF
many	TRBD2	TRBV7-2	TRBJ2-1	ASSPPGGGRYNEQF